Listed here is a single T cell receptor (beta chain). Its specificity is unknown. This CDR3 contains 14 residues. The V segment lost 5 bases and the J segment 8 bases; nucleotides outside the gene matches: 9. The record originates from a study of blood T cells in healthy people across ages. The study, taken as a whole, reports: Naive T cell percentage by flow cytometry tracked strongly with beta diversity. Unsorted PBMCs prevented conclusive naive versus antigen-experienced comparison.

It was with a sample-barcoded 5' primer and a J-beta primer mix that a second PCR of about 7 to 12 cycles was run. Each cDNA molecule received a tag from a template-switch adaptor that had 12 random nucleotides. Samples each returned at least 2.5 million CDR3-containing paired-end reads. TCRdb ran MiXCR on the 5' RACE reads and lists one entry per CDR3 protein. The table records about 680,000 distinct CDR3 sequences, approximately 50% of them present only once. Sequencing input: blood. This clonotype originated in an older woman in good health. This chain links TRBV12-3 or TRBV12-4 with TRBJ2-1; 7 nucleotides match TRBD2. The CDR3 DNA follows: TGTGCCAGCAGTGTTGGGGGAGGGAGCGATGAGCAGTTCTTC. Translation gives CASSVGGGSDEQFF.